This is a list of T cell receptor beta chains from one sample in a study of T cells in Graves' hyperthyroidism and ophthalmopathy. TCRdb re-analysed the multiplex PCR reads in MiXCR, keeping a single row per CDR3 protein. Counted here are more than 500,000 distinct CDR3 sequences, roughly 16% occurring once; the ten biggest clones make up roughly 29%. The specimen was blood. The receptors stem from a woman aged 25 to 39 with Graves' ophthalmopathy. The conserved cysteine and the conserved F or W are not part of the CDR3 here. D genes are given only for firm matches.

D | V | CDR3
. | TRBV2 | ASTSESYNEQF
. | TRBV5-1 | ASSLEGRSSYEQY
. | TRBV7-8 | ASSLRARRDQPQH
TRBD2 | TRBV6-1 | ASRSGGTKRGQY
. | TRBV2 | ASKQEYTGELF
TRBD1 | TRBV6-1 | ASSMTGIETQY
TRBD1 | TRBV18 | ASSPGTGPYEQY
TRBD2 | TRBV2 | ASSRTSEGTQY
. | TRBV11-2 | ASSFFETQY
TRBD2 | TRBV28 | ASSLDLRREATYEQY
. | TRBV4-3 | ASSQDPSGGALDEQY
. | TRBV6-5 | ASSYLGSGNYGYT
. | TRBV6-1 | ASTYTPLQDEQY
. | TRBV5-1 | ASSLFGGLDEQY
TRBD1 | TRBV7-2 | ASSPRVSGTANTGELF
TRBD2 | TRBV29-1 | SALLAGGYEQY
TRBD2 | TRBV4-1 | ASSQGLAGRYNEQF
. | TRBV2 | ASRRGEGSPLH
. | TRBV5-8 | ASGRLANYGYT
. | TRBV6-2/TRBV6-3 | ASSPIAFPLTDTQY
. | TRBV20-1 | SAPGDSHNEQF
. | TRBV12-3/TRBV12-4 | ASRVTGRTEAF
TRBD1 | TRBV7-3 | ASSLGTGWDGELF
. | TRBV20-1 | SAQKGGQETQY
TRBD2 | TRBV20-1 | SESGRRGGGENEQF
TRBD2 | TRBV19 | ATRLAGGGETQY
. | TRBV28 | ASSGVESNQPQH
TRBD1 | TRBV20-1 | SAGTGGDEQY
. | TRBV19 | ASSYEEEDTQY
TRBD1 | TRBV7-2 | ASSQGTGRDTQY
. | TRBV15 | ATSARDSTDTQY
TRBD2 | TRBV5-1 | ASSLVDSGTSGPGGKKY
TRBD1 | TRBV24-1 | ATSDGGQPNDYEQF
TRBD1 | TRBV12-3/TRBV12-4 | ASSRTGGTTEKLF
. | TRBV7-9 | ASLRAGYNEQF
. | TRBV28 | ASSLYGAGNEKLF
. | TRBV7-8 | ASSLMETQY
. | TRBV7-9 | ASSTSDGRSYNEQF
TRBD2 | TRBV20-1 | SAKAGLGYQETQY
. | TRBV27 | ASSLSVGDYYNEQF
. | TRBV28 | ASSLTKVTGELF
. | TRBV4-3 | ASSQEEGRPQH